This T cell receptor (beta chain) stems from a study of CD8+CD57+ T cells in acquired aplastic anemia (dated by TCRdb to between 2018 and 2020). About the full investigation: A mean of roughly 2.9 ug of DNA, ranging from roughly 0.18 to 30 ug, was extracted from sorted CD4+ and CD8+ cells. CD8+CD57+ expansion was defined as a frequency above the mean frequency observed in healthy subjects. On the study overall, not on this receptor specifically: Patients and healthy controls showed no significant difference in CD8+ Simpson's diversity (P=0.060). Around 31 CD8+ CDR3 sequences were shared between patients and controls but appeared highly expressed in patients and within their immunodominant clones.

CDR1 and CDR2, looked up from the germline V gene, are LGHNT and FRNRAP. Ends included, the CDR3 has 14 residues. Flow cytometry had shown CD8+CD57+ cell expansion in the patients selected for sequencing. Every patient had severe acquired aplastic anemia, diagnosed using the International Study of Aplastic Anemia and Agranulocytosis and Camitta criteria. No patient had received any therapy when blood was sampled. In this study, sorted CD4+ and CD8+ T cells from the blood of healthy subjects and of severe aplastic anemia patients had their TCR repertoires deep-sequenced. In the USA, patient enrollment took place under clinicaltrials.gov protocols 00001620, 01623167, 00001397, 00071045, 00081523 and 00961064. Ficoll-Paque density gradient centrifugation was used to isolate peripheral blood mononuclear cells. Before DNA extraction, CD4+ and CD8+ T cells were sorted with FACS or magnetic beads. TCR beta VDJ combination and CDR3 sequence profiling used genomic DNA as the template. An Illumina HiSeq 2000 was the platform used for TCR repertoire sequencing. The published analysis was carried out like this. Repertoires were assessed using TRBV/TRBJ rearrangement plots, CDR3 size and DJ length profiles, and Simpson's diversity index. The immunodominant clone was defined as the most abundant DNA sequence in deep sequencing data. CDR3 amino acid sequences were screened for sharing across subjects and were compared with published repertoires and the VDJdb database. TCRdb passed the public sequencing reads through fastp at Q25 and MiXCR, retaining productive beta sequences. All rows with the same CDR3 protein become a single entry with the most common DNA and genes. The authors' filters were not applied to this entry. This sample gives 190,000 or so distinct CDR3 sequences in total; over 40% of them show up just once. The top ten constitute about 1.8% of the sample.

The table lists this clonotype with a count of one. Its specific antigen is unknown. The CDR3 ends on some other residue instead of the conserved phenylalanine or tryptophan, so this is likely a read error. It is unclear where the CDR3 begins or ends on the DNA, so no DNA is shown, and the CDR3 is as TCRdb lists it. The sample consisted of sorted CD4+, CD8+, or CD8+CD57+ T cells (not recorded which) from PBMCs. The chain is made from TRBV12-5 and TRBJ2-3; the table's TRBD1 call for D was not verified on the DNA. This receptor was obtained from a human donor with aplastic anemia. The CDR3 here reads CASDLYRVSYEQYS.